The 30 T cell receptor beta chains in this list originate from one sample, sequenced in a study of blood T cell repertoires in COVID-19. Sequenced by immunoSEQ multiplex PCR; TCRdb stores in-frame clones only, minus some. This table has 99,000 or so clones, more than 85% appearing once. Sequencing was performed on peripheral blood. The receptors stem from a human donor in a cohort sampled during active COVID-19.

The chain joins TRBV4-3 to TRBJ2-1, with 12 bases matching TRBD1. In germline, CDR1 is LGHNA, CDR2 YSLEER. This CDR3 has 17 amino acids. Trimming cost V 0 bases and J 4 bases; bases outside gene matches: 4. The CDR3 region is CASSQDKGQGAYNEQFF. The CDR3 DNA follows: TGCGCCAGCAGCCAAGATAAGGGACAGGGGGCTTACAATGAGCAGTTCTTC.

V gene TRBV13 combines with J gene TRBJ2-7; 8 nucleotides align to TRBD1. CDR1 and CDR2 (germline): PRHDT, FYEKMQ (reference sequence). This CDR3 has 17 residues. V was clipped by 2 bases and J by 9 bases; unmatched bases: 18. In nucleotides, the CDR3 is TGTGCCAGCAGCTTAACCACCCTCGACAGGGGAGTTACAGGGCAGTACTTC. It codes for CASSLTTLDRGVTGQYF.

V gene TRBV12-3 or TRBV12-4 combines with J gene TRBJ1-2; tentatively, D is TRBD1 (5 bases). Trimming left V 10 bases short and J 1 base short, with 13 bases between. The CDR3 covers 13 residues. DNA for the CDR3: TGTGCCACTACGGACATCTATAACTATGGCTACACCTTC. Amino acid sequence: CATTDIYNYGYTF.

The rearrangement joins TRBV27 to TRBJ2-1, with 11 bases aligning to TRBD2. V shed 3 bases, J shed 8 bases, and the junction held 6 bases outside the gene matches. CDR3 size: 15 residues. Germline values: CDR1 MNHEY, CDR2 SMNVEV (reference sequence). The CDR3 coding sequence is TGTGCCAGCAGTTTTACTAGCGGGAGTTTCTATGAGCAGTTCTTC. Amino acid sequence: CASSFTSGSFYEQFF.

This chain connects TRBV28 to TRBJ2-7, with D maybe TRBD1 (5 bases). Germline assignment: CDR1 MDHEN and CDR2 SYDVKM. The CDR3 is made up of 12 amino acids. The V gene lost 2 bases and the J gene lost 6 bases, with 8 bases spanning the gap. In DNA, the CDR3 is TGTGCCAGCAGTTTAAGCACAGGCGAGCAGTACTTC. Translating gives CASSLSTGEQYF. The whole variable domain, filled in from reference TRBV28 and TRBJ2-7, reads DVKVTQSSRYLVKRTGEKVFLECVQDMDHENMFWYRQDPGLGLRLIYFSYDVKMKEKGDIPEGYSVSREKKERFSLILESASTNQTSMYLCASSLSTGEQYFGPGTRLTVT.

The CDR3 reads CASSQETGRSDQFF. The DNA for the CDR3 is TGCGCCAGCAGCCAGGAGACAGGAAGGTCAGACCAGTTCTTC. The V gene is TRBV5-1, the J gene TRBJ2-1; a possible D gene is TRBD1 (6 bases). The CDR3 extends over 14 amino acids. V was pared by 4 bases and J by 13 bases, with 21 bases between. Looked up from germline, CDR1 is SGHRS and CDR2 is YFSETQ. Full variable domain (missing parts from reference TRBV5-1 and TRBJ2-1): KAGVTQTPRYLIKTRGQQVTLSCSPISGHRSVSWYQQTPGQGLQFLFEYFSETQRNKGNFPGRFSGRQFSNSRSEMNVSTLELGDSALYLCASSQETGRSDQFFGPGTRLTVL.

CDR3 loop: CASSPQGAENTEAFF. The CDR3 DNA reads as TGCGCCAGCAGCCCGCAGGGGGCTGAGAACACTGAAGCTTTCTTT. V gene TRBV4-1 combines with J gene TRBJ1-1; TRBD1 matches 8 bases. J gave up 1 base and V 4 bases, and 5 bases lay outside the gene matches. The V gene's germline CDR1 is MGHRA and CDR2 YSYEKL. This CDR3 contains 15 residues.

This clone was detected only a few times. CDR3 coding DNA: TGTGCCAGCACCCGGACTAGCGGGGCCTACACCGGGGAGCTGTTTTTT. Amino acid sequence: CASTRTSGAYTGELFF. The V gene is TRBV7-2, the J gene TRBJ2-2, with TRBD2 matching over 12 bases. Germline V gene lookup returns CDR1 SGHTA and CDR2 FQGNSA. The CDR3 loop spans 16 amino acids. After removal of 7 bases from V and 3 bases from J, the junction contained 6 bases not matched to a gene.

This chain joins TRBV5-8 and TRBJ1-2; 11 bases agree with TRBD1. V shed 4 bases and J 8 bases; nucleotides not matched to a gene: 16. The CDR3 loop spans 17 amino acids. Germline-derived CDR1 and CDR2 are SGHTS and YDEGEE. The DNA of the CDR3 is TGTGCCAGCAGCACGAATGTGGGACAGGGGGTATTGCGGGGCTACACCTTC. The encoded protein is CASSTNVGQGVLRGYTF.

This clone appeared once. The rearrangement joins TRBV11-2 to TRBJ2-3; D might be TRBD2 (6 bases). The germline V gene has CDR1 SGHAT and CDR2 FQNNGV. CDR3 length: 16 amino acids. Deletions cut 2 bases from V and 0 bases from J, with 12 bases between. CDR3 coding DNA: TGTGCCAGCAGCTTAAGGGACTTCTCAAGCACAGATACGCAGTATTTT. It translates to CASSLRDFSSTDTQYF.

The V call is TRBV6-2 or TRBV6-3, the J call TRBJ2-1; D is unresolved. Germline loops: CDR1 MNHEY, CDR2 SVGEGT. Trimming removed 3 bases at V and 5 bases at J, with 14 bases between. The CDR3 extends over 15 amino acids. This CDR3 reads CASSYPQSRDNEQFF. In nucleotides, the CDR3 is TGTGCCAGCAGTTATCCCCAGTCTCGTGACAATGAGCAGTTCTTC.

The sample holds one count of this clone. The chain uses TRBV7-2 and TRBJ2-3; TRBD2 is a possible D gene (6 bases). This CDR3 comprises 15 residues. Per germline, CDR1 SGHTA and CDR2 FQGNSA. The germline V and J ends were trimmed by 2 bases and 2 bases, with 11 bases remaining between them. DNA for the CDR3: TGTGCCAGCAGCTTACAAACTAGCCTCACAGATACGCAGTATTTT. Translated: CASSLQTSLTDTQYF.

The sample holds a few counts of this clone. The chain uses TRBV5-4 and TRBJ2-7, with D possibly matching TRBD1 (5 bases). The CDR3 spans 14 residues. V lost 4 bases and J 9 bases, leaving 20 bases between the germline ends. Germline V gene lookup returns CDR1 SGHNT and CDR2 YYREEE (reference sequence). CDR3 residues: CASSLSQGLSVQYF. The DNA for the CDR3 is TGTGCCAGCAGCCTCTCTCAGGGCCTTTCGGTGCAGTACTTC.

The chain links TRBV5-8 to TRBJ1-2; TRBD1 matches 11 bases. Germline-derived CDR1 and CDR2 are SGHTS and YDEGEE. The CDR3 extends over 18 amino acids. V gave up 7 bases and J gave up 1 base; unmatched junction bases: 15. The CDR3 DNA reads TGTGCCAGCGCTAAGCGGGACAGGGGGGCCGTTTTTAACTATGGCTACACCTTC. It translates to CASAKRDRGAVFNYGYTF.

V usage is TRBV9 and J usage is TRBJ2-1; 10 bases fit TRBD2. The CDR3 is 19 amino acids. The germline gives CDR1 SGDLS, CDR2 YYNGEE. Trimming took 3 bases from V and 0 from J; bases not matched to a gene: 12. CDR3 amino acids: CASSERTSGILSSYNEQFF. In nucleotides, the CDR3 is TGTGCCAGCAGCGAACGAACTAGCGGGATCTTATCCTCCTACAATGAGCAGTTCTTC.

The chain couples TRBV5-6 to TRBJ2-7; D is ambiguous. The CDR3 has 14 amino acids. V lost 0 bases and J 3 bases, leaving 10 bases between the germline ends. Germline values: CDR1 SGHDT, CDR2 YYEEEE. The CDR3 reads CASSLDLSYYEQYF. The CDR3 nucleotides are TGTGCCAGCAGCTTGGATCTCTCTTACTACGAGCAGTACTTC.

The chain links TRBV2 to TRBJ2-2, with D perhaps TRBD1 (6 bases). This CDR3 is built from 13 residues. The germline V gene encodes CDR1 SNHLY and CDR2 FYNNEI. The V and J ends lost 10 bases and 1 base respectively, with 10 bases between them. In nucleotides, the CDR3 is TGTGCCACCTACAGGGAGAACACCGGGGAGCTGTTTTTT. The encoded protein is CATYRENTGELFF.

V is TRBV19 and J is TRBJ2-1, with 10 bases matching TRBD2. Germline V CDR1 and CDR2: LNHDA, SQIVND (reference sequence). The CDR3 has 13 amino acids. V lost 8 bases to trimming and J lost 6 bases; unmatched junction nucleotides: 4. In DNA form, the CDR3 reads TGTGCCAGTTCCAGCGGGAGGGCCAATGAGCAGTTCTTC. This translates into CASSSGRANEQFF.

V usage is TRBV10-2 and J usage is TRBJ2-7; 7 bases are a match to TRBD2. CDR1 WSHSY and CDR2 SAAADI come from the germline V gene. The CDR3 consists of 11 residues. The trim removed 8 bases at V and 2 bases at J, leaving 0 bases unmatched. CDR3 region: CASGRAYEQYF. DNA for the CDR3: TGCGCCAGCGGGAGGGCCTACGAGCAGTACTTC.

CDR3 bases: TGTGCCAGCCTAGCGGGGGGGCCTCTCCTCTACAATGAGCAGTTCTTC. Encoded protein: CASLAGGPLLYNEQFF. V and J are TRBV7-2 and TRBJ2-1; TRBD2 matches at 12 bases. This CDR3 has 16 residues. Germline CDR1 reads SGHTA; CDR2 reads FQGNSA. V lost 8 bases and J lost 3; bases outside the gene matches: 8. Looking up the rest from reference TRBV7-2 and TRBJ2-1 gives the full variable domain: GAGVSQSPSNKVTEKGKDVELRCDPISGHTALYWYRQSLGQGLEFLIYFQGNSAPDKSGLPSDRFSAERTGGSVSTLTIQRTQQEDSAVYLCASLAGGPLLYNEQFFGPGTRLTVL.

The chain has TRBV27 and TRBJ1-2; 8 bases agree with TRBD1. Per germline, CDR1 MNHEY and CDR2 SMNVEV (reference sequence). The CDR3 is 13 residues long. Trimming at V came to 5 bases and at J to 5 bases, leaving 4 bases not matched to a gene. CDR3 loop: CASSRQGHYGYTF. CDR3 DNA sequence: TGTGCCAGCAGTAGACAGGGGCATTATGGCTACACCTTC.

Only one count was recorded for this clone. The chain has TRBV25-1 and TRBJ2-2; the match to TRBD1 covers 7 bases. Trimming at V came to 5 bases and at J to 0 bases, leaving 6 bases not matched to a gene. The germline V gene has CDR1 MGHDK and CDR2 SYGVNS. The CDR3 length is 16 residues. CDR3 sequence reads: CASSKGTAPNTGELFF. The CDR3 DNA sequence: TGTGCCAGCAGTAAAGGGACAGCCCCGAACACCGGGGAGCTGTTTTTT.

The rearrangement uses TRBV3-1 (or the pseudogene TRBV3-2) and TRBJ2-5, with 7 bases fitting TRBD2. The junction had 7 bases not matched to a gene; V was cut back by 4 bases and J by 5 bases. This CDR3 contains 14 residues. CDR1 is LGHDT, CDR2 YNNKEL, per germline (reference sequence). DNA of the CDR3: TGTGCCAGCAGCCGCGGGAGTTCGAAGGAGACCCAGTACTTC. This encodes CASSRGSSKETQYF.

The chain uses TRBV27 and TRBJ2-1; 11 bases align to TRBD2. Unmatched junction bases numbered 19, after V lost 3 bases and J lost 6 bases. Per germline, CDR1 MNHEY and CDR2 SMNVEV (reference sequence). This CDR3 region has 20 residues. CDR3 loop: CASSFPFKGVAGGPSNEQFF. The CDR3 DNA reads TGTGCCAGCAGTTTCCCGTTTAAGGGAGTAGCGGGGGGGCCAAGCAATGAGCAGTTCTTC.

The rearrangement links TRBV20-1 to TRBJ2-1; TRBD2 matches 8 bases. The length of the CDR3 is 15 residues. The V segment lost 3 bases and the J segment 4 bases; nucleotides outside the gene matches: 8. Germline assignment: CDR1 DFQATT and CDR2 SNEGSKA (reference sequence). DNA for the CDR3: TGCAGTGCTAGTCTGCGCGGGAGGTCTTACAATGAGCAGTTCTTC. Translating it yields CSASLRGRSYNEQFF.

The gene calls are TRBV6-5 and TRBJ2-7, with 8 bases identical to TRBD2. CDR1 and CDR2 (germline): MNHEY, SVGAGI. CDR3 size: 13 residues. V shed 4 bases, J shed 3 bases, and the junction held 2 bases outside the gene matches. CDR3 protein: CASSLRGDYEQYF. In nucleotides, the CDR3 is TGTGCCAGCAGTTTGCGGGGGGACTACGAGCAGTACTTC.

The rearrangement uses TRBV9 and TRBJ2-1; 11 nucleotides agree with TRBD2. The junction had 8 bases not matched to a gene; V was cut back by 3 bases and J by 6 bases. CDR1 is SGDLS and CDR2 is YYNGEE in the germline V gene. The CDR3 is 16 residues long. In nucleotides, the CDR3 is TGTGCCAGCAGCGGACCGGGACTAGCGGATTCCAATGAGCAGTTCTTC. This gives the protein CASSGPGLADSNEQFF.

The V call is TRBV5-1, the J call TRBJ2-1; 7 bases fit TRBD1. Trimming removed 4 bases from V and 5 bases from J; junction bases left unmatched: 3. The germline gives CDR1 SGHRS, CDR2 YFSETQ. The CDR3 contains 13 residues. The CDR3: CASSKGTDNEQFF. CDR3 coding DNA: TGCGCCAGCAGCAAGGGGACAGACAATGAGCAGTTCTTC. Looking up the rest from reference TRBV5-1 and TRBJ2-1 gives the full variable domain: KAGVTQTPRYLIKTRGQQVTLSCSPISGHRSVSWYQQTPGQGLQFLFEYFSETQRNKGNFPGRFSGRQFSNSRSEMNVSTLELGDSALYLCASSKGTDNEQFFGPGTRLTVL.

This rearrangement joins TRBV19 to TRBJ2-2; a possible D gene is TRBD2 (6 bases). The CDR3 is 15 amino acids. Germline V gives CDR1 LNHDA, CDR2 SQIVND (reference sequence). V lost 7 bases and J 5 bases, leaving 17 bases between the germline ends. The CDR3 protein is CASNTLLRGTGELFF. The CDR3 DNA is TGTGCCAGTAATACCCTCCTCCGGGGGACCGGGGAGCTGTTTTTT.

This chain uses TRBV7-9 with TRBJ2-7; D is possibly TRBD1 (6 bases). The CDR3 covers 13 residues. V lost 8 bases and J lost 0, with 11 bases in between. Germline CDR1 and CDR2: SEHNR and FQNEAQ (reference sequence). The CDR3 sequence is CASSGTPSYEQYF. The CDR3 DNA sequence: TGTGCCAGCTCAGGGACACCCTCCTACGAGCAGTACTTC.